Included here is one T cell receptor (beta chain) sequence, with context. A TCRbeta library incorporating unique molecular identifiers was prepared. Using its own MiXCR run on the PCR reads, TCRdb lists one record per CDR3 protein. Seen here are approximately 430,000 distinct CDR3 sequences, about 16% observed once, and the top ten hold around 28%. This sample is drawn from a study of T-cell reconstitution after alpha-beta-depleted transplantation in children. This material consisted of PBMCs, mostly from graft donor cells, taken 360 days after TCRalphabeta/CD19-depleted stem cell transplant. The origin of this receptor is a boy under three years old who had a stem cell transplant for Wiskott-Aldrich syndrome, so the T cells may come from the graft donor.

The CDR3 sequence: CAISRTGSNYGYTF. The CDR3 DNA reads as TGTGCCATCAGTCGGACAGGAAGTAACTATGGCTACACCTTC. The chain employs TRBV10-3 and TRBJ1-2; 7 positions agree with TRBD1. The CDR3 spans 14 residues. The germline V gene encodes CDR1 ENHRY and CDR2 SYGVKD. Losses at the gene ends were 5 bases for V and 1 base for J; bases not matched to a gene: 4.